This TCR beta chain was sequenced in a study of shared clonotypes between healthy human individuals. Overall study: CD4 naive cells filled three plates per donor, CD4 memory three, CD8 naive two and CD8 memory one.

Assay: immunoSEQ multiplex PCR; the TCRdb copy retains only in-frame clones and omits some. The repertoire holds 2.5 million or so clones, with about 92% as singletons. CDR1 is SGDLS, CDR2 YYNGEE, per germline. The CDR3 loop spans 14 amino acids. The V end was cut by 0 bases, the J end by 10 bases, with 11 bases between. V usage is TRBV9 and J usage is TRBJ1-6; D not certain. This receptor was obtained from a young man in good health. Sequences were obtained from naive CD4+ T cells sorted from blood. Subset described: CD45RA+ positively selected. The CDR3 reads CASSVAPGKSPLHF. Here the CDR3 DNA reads TGTGCCAGCAGCGTAGCCCCAGGAAAGTCACCCCTCCACTTT.